Listed below are T cell receptor beta chains from one sample, sequenced in a study of early T cells in non-severe SARS-CoV-2 infection. TCRdb independently ran MiXCR on the 5' RACE reads; one entry per CDR3 protein. The data hold tens of thousands of distinct CDR3 sequences, with 14% to 15% observed a single time. Sample: whole blood, taken at baseline. The receptors were sampled from an adult who was a healthcare worker with PCR-confirmed SARS-CoV-2 infection or an uninfected control (not recorded which). Each CDR3 is given with its conserved first and last residue. Each record gives: J gene, V gene, CDR3 protein.

J: TRBJ2-1
V: TRBV4-1
CDR3: CASSQVDVISYNEQFF

J: TRBJ2-2
V: TRBV25-1
CDR3: CASGTVNTGELFF

J: TRBJ2-3
V: TRBV11-2
CDR3: CASSRSTSGSSTDTQYF

J: TRBJ2-7
V: TRBV3-1
CDR3: CASSQARGQGYEQYF

J: TRBJ1-5
V: TRBV12-3/TRBV12-4
CDR3: CASSFQGGHNQPQHF

J: TRBJ2-2
V: TRBV4-1
CDR3: CASSQLMGQGSGELFF

J: TRBJ2-2
V: TRBV25-1
CDR3: CASTSPDTGELFF

J: TRBJ2-5
V: TRBV28
CDR3: CASSLGTAETQYF

J: TRBJ2-1
V: TRBV10-3
CDR3: CDIRGGGYNEQFF

J: TRBJ2-1
V: TRBV6-6
CDR3: CASSQPPLGASSYNEQFF

J: TRBJ2-3
V: TRBV5-4
CDR3: CASSFGREDTQYF

J: TRBJ2-5
V: TRBV18
CDR3: CASSPRVGEETQYF

J: TRBJ2-6
V: TRBV4-1
CDR3: CASSQVPSSGANVLTF

J: TRBJ1-5
V: TRBV7-9
CDR3: CASSLGGDQPQHF

J: TRBJ2-7
V: TRBV28
CDR3: CASSLQIYEQYF

J: TRBJ2-7
V: TRBV5-1
CDR3: CASSNGLAAYMREQYF

J: TRBJ2-7
V: TRBV30
CDR3: CAWSVPAGTYEQYF

J: TRBJ2-7
V: TRBV5-1
CDR3: CASSSQEPFYEQYF

J: TRBJ2-1
V: TRBV5-5
CDR3: CASSSQIQMYNEQFF

J: TRBJ2-3
V: TRBV18
CDR3: CASSPRQGQISTDTQYF

J: TRBJ2-5
V: TRBV4-2
CDR3: CASSRGEVAETQYF

J: TRBJ2-7
V: TRBV29-1
CDR3: CSVVGHSYEQYF

J: TRBJ1-3
V: TRBV10-3
CDR3: CAISEPRMSSGNTIYF

J: TRBJ2-2
V: TRBV9
CDR3: CASSPSAGANPRGGELFF

J: TRBJ2-2
V: TRBV10-3
CDR3: CAIFRLAGGRTGELFF

J: TRBJ2-7
V: TRBV29-1
CDR3: CSVVQDSPYEQYF

J: TRBJ2-5
V: TRBV7-9
CDR3: CASSIGLAGEETQYF

J: TRBJ1-4
V: TRBV6-6
CDR3: CASSHREGVTNEKLFF

J: TRBJ2-1
V: TRBV7-2
CDR3: CASSLASSYNEQFF

J: TRBJ2-7
V: TRBV28
CDR3: CASRPGNSASEQYF

J: TRBJ2-1
V: TRBV30
CDR3: CASNLAGRGLGYNEQFF

J: TRBJ2-5
V: TRBV7-9
CDR3: CASSPFAGGQETQYF

J: TRBJ1-3
V: TRBV7-6
CDR3: CASSPRLPGADNTIYF

J: TRBJ1-1
V: TRBV7-9
CDR3: CASSSTGVNTEAFF

J: TRBJ1-2
V: TRBV7-3
CDR3: CASSPRTPFGYGYTF

J: TRBJ2-5
V: TRBV2
CDR3: CASSDVGKETQYF

J: TRBJ1-5
V: TRBV27
CDR3: CASSLFSNQPQHF

J: TRBJ2-5
V: TRBV5-1
CDR3: CASGLESSKETQYF

J: TRBJ2-1
V: TRBV20-1
CDR3: CSASPNRASQFF

J: TRBJ2-3
V: TRBV3-1
CDR3: CASSRLVGSTDTQYF

J: TRBJ2-1
V: TRBV4-1
CDR3: CASSPRPGLAGYNEQFF

J: TRBJ1-4
V: TRBV6-6
CDR3: CASSPSDRIQDEKLFF

J: TRBJ1-1
V: TRBV6-1
CDR3: CASSGAGMGTEAFF

J: TRBJ2-2
V: TRBV6-6
CDR3: CASSYLSGTSGPNTGELFF

J: TRBJ2-3
V: TRBV2
CDR3: CASLGTADTQYF

J: TRBJ2-5
V: TRBV2
CDR3: CASSPWEGPQGTQYF

J: TRBJ2-5
V: TRBV3-1
CDR3: CASSQNRGREETQYF

J: TRBJ2-2
V: TRBV5-4
CDR3: CASSLPTGGHTGELFF

J: TRBJ2-7
V: TRBV7-9
CDR3: CASSTDSYEQYF

J: TRBJ2-5
V: TRBV6-1
CDR3: CASGGDIYTETQYF

J: TRBJ1-5
V: TRBV28
CDR3: CASSSPGQGVQPQHF

J: TRBJ1-5
V: TRBV5-6
CDR3: CASSLASLRQPQHF

J: TRBJ2-7
V: TRBV12-3/TRBV12-4
CDR3: CASSPRKGQGKNSYEQYF

J: TRBJ1-2
V: TRBV10-3
CDR3: CAISDRAYGYTF

J: TRBJ1-2
V: TRBV4-1
CDR3: CASSQILRDNKSGYTF

J: TRBJ2-3
V: TRBV19
CDR3: CASSIDSASIDTQYF

J: TRBJ1-6
V: TRBV7-9
CDR3: CASSLDPGSSPLHF

J: TRBJ2-1
V: TRBV7-6
CDR3: CACSPYNEQFF

J: TRBJ2-6
V: TRBV5-1
CDR3: CASSQQGTGANVLTF

J: TRBJ2-1
V: TRBV11-2
CDR3: CASSLPLVSSYNEQFF